These 29 T cell receptor beta chains came from one sample sequenced in a study of blood T cell repertoires in COVID-19. Assay: immunoSEQ multiplex PCR; the TCRdb copy retains only in-frame clones and omits some. The sample has 200,000 to 300,000 clones; 70% to 90% are singletons. Specimen: PBMCs or T cells enriched from blood (not recorded which). The origin of the receptors is a woman aged 40 to 50 with acute COVID-19.

The rearrangement joins TRBV7-2 to TRBJ2-5; D is perhaps TRBD2 (5 bases). This CDR3 is 13 amino acids long. V shed 1 base and J shed 5 bases, with 8 bases lying between them. Germline values: CDR1 SGHTA, CDR2 FQGNSA. The CDR3 region has the DNA TGTGCCAGCAGCTTAGGCACTAGGGAGACCCAGTACTTC. Its protein is CASSLGTRETQYF.

CDR3 loop: CASSIAQQGFSGNTIYF. CDR3 nucleotides: TGTGCCAGTAGTATCGCCCAGCAGGGCTTCTCTGGAAACACCATATATTTT. The chain has TRBV19 and TRBJ1-3, with D maybe TRBD1 (5 bases). This CDR3 region has 17 residues. Trimming took off 3 bases at V and 0 bases at J, with 15 bases between the two ends. Germline CDR1 LNHDA, CDR2 SQIVND (reference sequence).

The CDR3, as DNA: TGTGCCAGCAGTTCGGTCCACGACGGGTACGAGCAGTACGTC. The encoded protein is CASSSVHDGYEQYV. This sequence joins TRBV6-6 and TRBJ2-7; D gene ambiguous. Per germline, CDR1 MNHNY and CDR2 SVGAGI (reference sequence). The CDR3 is 14 residues long. V was shortened by 4 bases and J by 4 bases, with 14 bases between the two germline ends.

The V gene is TRBV5-8, the J gene TRBJ2-2; 14 bases line up with TRBD2. The CDR3 totals 18 residues. Germline trimming cut 4 bases from V and 5 bases from J; bases unmatched to any gene: 10. CDR1 is SGHTS, CDR2 YDEGEE, per germline. CDR3 coding DNA: TGTGCCAGCAGCGGGGGTGCGGGACTAGCGGGAGTGACCGGGGAGCTGTTTTTT. Its translation: CASSGGAGLAGVTGELFF.

V and J are TRBV19 and TRBJ2-3, with 9 bases matching TRBD2. Germline loops: CDR1 LNHDA, CDR2 SQIVND (reference sequence). CDR3 length equals 18 residues. The J segment lost 0 bases and the V segment lost 1 base, leaving 8 bases of the junction unmatched. In nucleotides, the CDR3 is TGTGCCAGTAGTATAGGTCTAGCGGGGACCTCTAGCACAGATACGCAGTATTTT. Its translation is CASSIGLAGTSSTDTQYF.

This chain joins TRBV27 and TRBJ2-7, with 12 bases identical to TRBD1. The V and J ends lost 0 bases and 7 bases, in that order; junction bases with no gene match: 7. This CDR3 has 16 amino acids. The germline CDR1 and CDR2 sequences are MNHEY and SMNVEV (reference sequence). The CDR3 coding sequence is TGTGCCAGCAGTTTATCGTCGGGACAGGGGGCAGGGGAGCAGTACTTC. Amino acid sequence: CASSLSSGQGAGEQYF.

This chain uses TRBV2 with TRBJ2-1, with 10 bases fitting TRBD2. The germline V gene encodes CDR1 SNHLY and CDR2 FYNNEI. The CDR3 contains 15 residues. V shed 3 bases and J 7 bases; nucleotides not matched to a gene: 6. For the CDR3, the DNA is TGTGCCAGCAGTGAGGCTAGCGGGAGAGGAAATGAGCAGTTCTTC. It is translated as CASSEASGRGNEQFF.

The chain uses TRBV27 and TRBJ2-3; a possible D gene is TRBD2 (6 bases). V lost 3 bases to trimming and J lost 1 base, with 11 bases between them. The germline V gene encodes CDR1 MNHEY and CDR2 SMNVEV (reference sequence). This CDR3 comprises 15 residues. CDR3 nucleotides: TGTGCCAGCAGTTTTTGGGGGGAGGGCACAGATACGCAGTATTTT. This translates into CASSFWGEGTDTQYF.

This clone showed up just once. The J gene is TRBJ2-7, the V gene TRBV6-5; 7 bases map to TRBD2. The germline CDR1 and CDR2 sequences are MNHEY and SVGAGI. The CDR3 is made up of 13 amino acids. V lost 0 bases to trimming and J lost 7 bases; unmatched junction nucleotides: 3. CDR3 in amino acids: CASSYSSGAEQYV. The CDR3 coding sequence is TGTGCCAGCAGTTACTCGAGCGGGGCTGAGCAGTACGTC.

About this clone: The junction does not match germline at one end; this may be a read error. The chain combines TRBV7-7 with TRBJ2-5; 11 nucleotides match TRBD2. This CDR3 has 16 amino acids. Germline V gives CDR1 SSHAT, CDR2 FNYEAQ (reference sequence). The CDR3 reads CASSLGSGRGQETQYF. CDR3 sequence (DNA): TGTGCTAGCAGCTTGGGTAGCGGGAGGGGGCAAGAGACCCAGTACTTC.

The chain recombines TRBV28 with TRBJ1-2; weak D call: TRBD1 (6 bases). The V gene's germline CDR1 is MDHEN and CDR2 SYDVKM. The CDR3 consists of 15 residues. Trimming removed 6 bases from V and 4 bases from J, with 18 bases in between. CDR3 loop: CASSEGGGAIYGYTF. Written as DNA, the CDR3 is TGTGCCAGCAGCGAAGGGGGGGGTGCGATCTATGGCTACACCTTC.

The CDR3 DNA reads as TGCACCAGCAGCCAAGTTCTCCCGGGACAAGGGAATCAGCCCCAGCATTTT. Protein sequence: CTSSQVLPGQGNQPQHF. The chain has TRBV1 and TRBJ1-5; TRBD1, the D gene given by the table, was not confirmed from the DNA. TRBV1 is flagged as a pseudogene. The CDR3 is made up of 17 amino acids.

J is TRBJ2-7 and V is TRBV5-6, with TRBD2 identical over 8 bases. There are 14 residues in the CDR3. CDR1 SGHDT and CDR2 YYEEEE come from the germline V gene. V gave up 2 bases and J gave up 1 base; unmatched junction bases: 2. CDR3 region: CASSFIAGSYEQYV. The DNA for the CDR3 is TGTGCCAGCAGCTTTATAGCGGGATCCTACGAGCAGTACGTC.

The genes are TRBV6-2 or TRBV6-3 and TRBJ2-3; the match to TRBD2 covers 9 bases. Germline assignment: CDR1 MNHEY and CDR2 SVGEGT. V dropped 4 bases and J dropped 0; count of bases not matched to a gene: 2. The CDR3 is 15 residues long. CDR3 in DNA: TGTGCCAGCAGTTGGCTAGCGGGGAGCACAGATACGCAGTATTTT. This gives the protein CASSWLAGSTDTQYF.

The CDR3 DNA reads as TGCGCCAGCAGCCAAGCCTTTGGCGGGGGGTTCACCGGGGAGCTGTTTTTT. Translated, it gives CASSQAFGGGFTGELFF. The V call is TRBV4-3, the J call TRBJ2-2, with 8 nucleotides matching TRBD2. The J segment lost 4 bases and the V segment lost 1 base, leaving 8 bases of the junction unmatched. Germline assignment: CDR1 LGHNA and CDR2 YSLEER. The CDR3 sequence is 17 residues long.

This chain connects TRBV12-5 to TRBJ1-2; 10 bases line up with TRBD1. Germline trimming cut 6 bases from V and 4 bases from J; bases unmatched to any gene: 5. Germline CDR1 and CDR2: LGHNT and FRNRAP. The CDR3 loop spans 14 amino acids. CDR3 in amino acids: CASGTGGTSYGYTF. The CDR3 nucleotides are TGTGCTAGTGGGACAGGGGGCACAAGCTATGGCTACACCTTC. Full variable domain (missing parts from reference TRBV12-5 and TRBJ1-2): DARVTQTPRHKVTEMGQEVTMRCQPILGHNTVFWYRQTMMQGLELLAYFRNRAPLDDSGMPKDRFSAEMPDATLATLKIQPSEPRDSAVYFCASGTGGTSYGYTFGSGTRLTVV.

The chain joins TRBV27 to TRBJ1-5; the D gene is possibly TRBD1 (5 bases). Germline CDR1 MNHEY, CDR2 SMNVEV (reference sequence). There are 13 residues in the CDR3. The V end lost 3 bases, the J end lost 5 bases, and 8 bases lay between the germline ends. The CDR3 DNA reads as TGTGCCAGCAGTTTTGACAGTTATCAGCCCCAGCATTTT. Translating it yields CASSFDSYQPQHF.

This chain connects TRBV11-2 to TRBJ2-5; 8 nucleotides align to TRBD2. The CDR3 loop spans 16 amino acids. CDR1 and CDR2 from the germline V gene are SGHAT and FQNNGV. Trimming cost V 4 bases and J 2 bases; bases outside gene matches: 9. The CDR3 nucleotides are TGTGCCAGCAGCTCTTTAGCGGGGAGGGGACAAGAGACCCAGTACTTC. Translating gives CASSSLAGRGQETQYF.

A single count supports this clone. The chain is built from TRBV24-1 and TRBJ2-6; possible D gene TRBD1, 6 bases. This CDR3 spans 13 amino acids. V dropped 11 bases and J dropped 3 bases, with 10 bases sitting between them. Germline CDR1 KGHDR, CDR2 SFDVKD. The CDR3 loop is CAIQGGGANVLTF. The DNA for the CDR3 is TGTGCCATACAGGGTGGTGGGGCCAACGTCCTGACTTTC.

This clone was seen many times. The chain joins TRBV9 to TRBJ2-7, with D maybe TRBD1 (7 bases). CDR1 and CDR2 (germline): SGDLS, YYNGEE. V lost 1 base and J 5 bases, leaving 16 bases between the germline ends. The CDR3 loop spans 15 amino acids. CDR3 sequence reads: CASSVSARGADEQYF. The CDR3 bases are TGTGCCAGCAGCGTATCAGCCAGGGGGGCGGACGAGCAGTACTTC.

The chain has TRBV6-2 or TRBV6-3 and TRBJ2-4; D may be TRBD2 (7 bases). Germline V gene data show CDR1 as MNHEY and CDR2 as SVGEGT. Trimming cost V 0 bases and J 0 bases, with 12 bases left between them. The CDR3 contains 17 residues. The CDR3 DNA is TGTGCCAGCAGTTACTCTGTACGGGGGGCAGCCAAAAACATTCAGTACTTC. It encodes CASSYSVRGAAKNIQYF.

J is TRBJ1-4 and V is TRBV27, with D unclear. The CDR3 is 14 residues long. CDR1 and CDR2 from the germline V gene are MNHEY and SMNVEV (reference sequence). Between the trimmed V and J ends, which lost 3 bases and 8 bases, there was a span of 13 bases. CDR3 nucleotides: TGTGCCAGCAGTTTCTTTCGGGGTTCGGAAAAACTGTTTTTT. Translating it yields CASSFFRGSEKLFF.

This clone was detected a few times. The V gene is TRBV25-1, the J gene TRBJ1-5, with 7 nucleotides matching TRBD1. This CDR3 spans 13 amino acids. Trimming cost V 6 bases and J 7 bases; bases outside gene matches: 6. CDR1 and CDR2 from the germline V gene are MGHDK and SYGVNS. The CDR3 is CASSETGMQPQHF. CDR3 nucleotide sequence: TGTGCCAGCAGCGAGACAGGGATGCAGCCCCAGCATTTT.

The count of this clone is one. The CDR3 region is CASSLGQGYGTEAFF. DNA for the CDR3: TGCGCCAGCAGCCTGGGACAGGGATACGGCACTGAAGCTTTCTTT. The gene calls are TRBV5-1 and TRBJ1-1; TRBD1 matches 9 bases. CDR1 SGHRS and CDR2 YFSETQ come from the germline V gene. J lost 4 bases, V lost 4 bases, and 8 bases had no gene match. CDR3 length: 15 residues.

The chain carries TRBV7-9 and TRBJ1-4, with 8 bases lining up with TRBD1. J was trimmed by 7 bases and V by 4 bases; bases with no gene match: 8. CDR1 and CDR2 (germline): SEHNR, FQNEAQ (reference sequence). This CDR3 comprises 15 residues. CDR3 DNA: TGTGCCAGCAGCTCAACGGACAGGGTTGGTGAAAAACTGTTTTTT. This encodes CASSSTDRVGEKLFF.

V gene TRBV27 combines with J gene TRBJ1-1; D is possibly TRBD1 (6 bases). This CDR3 is 18 amino acids long. Germline CDR1 is MNHEY and CDR2 is SMNVEV (reference sequence). Trimming took 1 base from V and 6 from J, leaving 24 bases between them. This CDR3 is CASSLFDGGLGRGAEAFF. DNA for the CDR3: TGTGCCAGCAGTTTATTTGACGGGGGGCTCGGTCGGGGAGCTGAAGCTTTCTTT.

This rearrangement joins TRBV2 to TRBJ1-1; 8 bases map to TRBD1. Germline assignment: CDR1 SNHLY and CDR2 FYNNEI. This CDR3 comprises 14 residues. The trim removed 6 bases at V and 2 bases at J, leaving 5 bases unmatched. In nucleotides, the CDR3 is TGTGCCAGCAGAGGGACAGGAGCTAACACTGAAGCTTTCTTT. Translating it yields CASRGTGANTEAFF.

Only a few counts were recorded for this clone. This chain links TRBV19 with TRBJ1-5; 8 nucleotides line up with TRBD1. The CDR3 is 16 amino acids. V shed 7 bases and J 6 bases; nucleotides not matched to a gene: 14. Germline V gives CDR1 LNHDA, CDR2 SQIVND (reference sequence). The CDR3 DNA follows: TGTGCCAGTACGGGCGTGCAGGGGGCTAACGTTCAGCCCCAGCATTTT. Its translation is CASTGVQGANVQPQHF.

This clone was seen a single time. The CDR3 DNA follows: TGTGCCAGCAGTTTTCCACCCGGGGAGCCCCAGCATTTT. It codes for CASSFPPGEPQHF. The chain uses TRBV6-5 and TRBJ1-5, with D uncertain. Deletions cut 4 bases from V and 8 bases from J, with 12 bases between. Looked up from germline, CDR1 is MNHEY and CDR2 is SVGAGI. The CDR3 consists of 13 residues.